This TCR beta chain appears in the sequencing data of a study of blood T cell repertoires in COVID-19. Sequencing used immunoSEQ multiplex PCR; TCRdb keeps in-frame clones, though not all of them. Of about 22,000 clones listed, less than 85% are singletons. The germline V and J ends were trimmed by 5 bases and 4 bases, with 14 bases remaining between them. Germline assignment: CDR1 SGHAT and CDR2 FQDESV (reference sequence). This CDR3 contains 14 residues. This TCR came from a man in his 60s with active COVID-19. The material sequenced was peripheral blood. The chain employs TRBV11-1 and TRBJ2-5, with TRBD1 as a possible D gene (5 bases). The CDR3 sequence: CASSPKGSRETQYF. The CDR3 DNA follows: TGTGCCAGCAGCCCAAAGGGGTCCAGAGAGACCCAGTACTTC.